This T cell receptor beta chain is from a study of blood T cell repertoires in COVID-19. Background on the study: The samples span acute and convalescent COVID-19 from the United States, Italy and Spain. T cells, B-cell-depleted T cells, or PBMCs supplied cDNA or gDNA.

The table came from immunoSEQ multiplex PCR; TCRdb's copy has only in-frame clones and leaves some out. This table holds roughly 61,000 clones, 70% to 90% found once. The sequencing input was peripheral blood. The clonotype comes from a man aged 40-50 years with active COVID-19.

CDR3 DNA: TGTGCCAGCAGCCCCCGGCAGTTGGGGGCTGGGACTGAAGCTTTCTTT. Amino acids: CASSPRQLGAGTEAFF. J is TRBJ1-1 and V is TRBV7-3; tentatively, D is TRBD1 (6 bases). Trimming stripped 5 bases from V and 5 bases from J, with 21 bases between. The CDR3 extends over 16 amino acids. Germline values: CDR1 SGHTA, CDR2 FQGTGA.